This TCR beta chain stems from a study of CXCR3-negative and CXCR3-positive naive CD8 T cells. Study-level background: Across all libraries, TRB reads numbered approximately 140 million, with about 1.5 +/- 0.3 million in each library. Notes on the study in general: Between one naive subset and the other, surface CD5 was comparable, and TCR strength was inferred from TRB CDR3 properties. The study found comparably high diversity in both naive subsets and much lower diversity in memory CD8+ cells. Naive cells used TRBV-TRBJ genes in much the same way whether CXCR3-negative or CXCR3-positive; memory cells did not.

With regard to this clonotype: Its antigen is unknown.

Germline V gene sequence: CDR1 SGHRS, CDR2 YFSETQ. The CDR3 is 16 amino acids. The TRB cDNA libraries were prepared by 5' RACE with UMI labels. TCRdb reprocessed the 5' RACE reads; each CDR3 protein has one entry and no DNA is given. Its table lists about 43,000 distinct CDR3 sequences. The TCR was taken from a human donor in good health. Some clones in this sample may be carry-over from other donors' samples. This sequence joins TRBV5-1 and TRBJ2-1; TCRdb designates TRBD1, a call that cannot be tested without DNA. Sample: memory CD8+ T cells from blood. CDR3 sequence: CASSATAHDSYNEQFF.